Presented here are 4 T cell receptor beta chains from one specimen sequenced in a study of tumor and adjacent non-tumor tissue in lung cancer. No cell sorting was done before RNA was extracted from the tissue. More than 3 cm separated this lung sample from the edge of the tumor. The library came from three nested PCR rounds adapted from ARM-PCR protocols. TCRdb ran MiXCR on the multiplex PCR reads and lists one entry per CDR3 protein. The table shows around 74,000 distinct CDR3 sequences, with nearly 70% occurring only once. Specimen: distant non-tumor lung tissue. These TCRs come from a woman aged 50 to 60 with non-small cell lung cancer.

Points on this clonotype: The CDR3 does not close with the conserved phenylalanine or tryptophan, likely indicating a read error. This CDR3 reads CVSKLTWTNPEAFI. In DNA form, the CDR3 reads TGTGTCAGCAAGCTTACATGGACGAACCCTGAAGCTTTCATT. The chain links TRBV6-5 to TRBJ1-1, with D unclear. Germline V gives CDR1 MNHEY, CDR2 SVGAGI. The CDR3 covers 14 residues.

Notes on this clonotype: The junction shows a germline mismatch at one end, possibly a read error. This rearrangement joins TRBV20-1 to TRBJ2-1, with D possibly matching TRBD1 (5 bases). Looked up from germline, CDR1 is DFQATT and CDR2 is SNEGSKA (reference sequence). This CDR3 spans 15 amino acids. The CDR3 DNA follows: TGCAGTGCTAGGGCGCAGAGGACAACCTACAATGGGCAGTTCTTC. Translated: CSARAQRTTYNGQFF.

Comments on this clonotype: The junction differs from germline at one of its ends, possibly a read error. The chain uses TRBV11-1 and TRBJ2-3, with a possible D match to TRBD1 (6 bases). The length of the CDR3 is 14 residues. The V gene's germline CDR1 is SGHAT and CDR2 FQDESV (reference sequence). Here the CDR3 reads CASSIAAGADTQYF. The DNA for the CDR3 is TGTGCCAGCAGCATAGCTGCAGGGGCTGATACTCAGTACTTT.

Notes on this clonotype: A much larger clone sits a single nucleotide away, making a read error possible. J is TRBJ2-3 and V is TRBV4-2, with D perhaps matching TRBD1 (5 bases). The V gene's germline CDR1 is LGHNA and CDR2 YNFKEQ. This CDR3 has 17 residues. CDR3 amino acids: CASNQDWAGWSTDTQYF. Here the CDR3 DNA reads TGTGCCAGCAACCAAGATTGGGCAGGGTGGTCGACAGATACGCAGTATTTT.